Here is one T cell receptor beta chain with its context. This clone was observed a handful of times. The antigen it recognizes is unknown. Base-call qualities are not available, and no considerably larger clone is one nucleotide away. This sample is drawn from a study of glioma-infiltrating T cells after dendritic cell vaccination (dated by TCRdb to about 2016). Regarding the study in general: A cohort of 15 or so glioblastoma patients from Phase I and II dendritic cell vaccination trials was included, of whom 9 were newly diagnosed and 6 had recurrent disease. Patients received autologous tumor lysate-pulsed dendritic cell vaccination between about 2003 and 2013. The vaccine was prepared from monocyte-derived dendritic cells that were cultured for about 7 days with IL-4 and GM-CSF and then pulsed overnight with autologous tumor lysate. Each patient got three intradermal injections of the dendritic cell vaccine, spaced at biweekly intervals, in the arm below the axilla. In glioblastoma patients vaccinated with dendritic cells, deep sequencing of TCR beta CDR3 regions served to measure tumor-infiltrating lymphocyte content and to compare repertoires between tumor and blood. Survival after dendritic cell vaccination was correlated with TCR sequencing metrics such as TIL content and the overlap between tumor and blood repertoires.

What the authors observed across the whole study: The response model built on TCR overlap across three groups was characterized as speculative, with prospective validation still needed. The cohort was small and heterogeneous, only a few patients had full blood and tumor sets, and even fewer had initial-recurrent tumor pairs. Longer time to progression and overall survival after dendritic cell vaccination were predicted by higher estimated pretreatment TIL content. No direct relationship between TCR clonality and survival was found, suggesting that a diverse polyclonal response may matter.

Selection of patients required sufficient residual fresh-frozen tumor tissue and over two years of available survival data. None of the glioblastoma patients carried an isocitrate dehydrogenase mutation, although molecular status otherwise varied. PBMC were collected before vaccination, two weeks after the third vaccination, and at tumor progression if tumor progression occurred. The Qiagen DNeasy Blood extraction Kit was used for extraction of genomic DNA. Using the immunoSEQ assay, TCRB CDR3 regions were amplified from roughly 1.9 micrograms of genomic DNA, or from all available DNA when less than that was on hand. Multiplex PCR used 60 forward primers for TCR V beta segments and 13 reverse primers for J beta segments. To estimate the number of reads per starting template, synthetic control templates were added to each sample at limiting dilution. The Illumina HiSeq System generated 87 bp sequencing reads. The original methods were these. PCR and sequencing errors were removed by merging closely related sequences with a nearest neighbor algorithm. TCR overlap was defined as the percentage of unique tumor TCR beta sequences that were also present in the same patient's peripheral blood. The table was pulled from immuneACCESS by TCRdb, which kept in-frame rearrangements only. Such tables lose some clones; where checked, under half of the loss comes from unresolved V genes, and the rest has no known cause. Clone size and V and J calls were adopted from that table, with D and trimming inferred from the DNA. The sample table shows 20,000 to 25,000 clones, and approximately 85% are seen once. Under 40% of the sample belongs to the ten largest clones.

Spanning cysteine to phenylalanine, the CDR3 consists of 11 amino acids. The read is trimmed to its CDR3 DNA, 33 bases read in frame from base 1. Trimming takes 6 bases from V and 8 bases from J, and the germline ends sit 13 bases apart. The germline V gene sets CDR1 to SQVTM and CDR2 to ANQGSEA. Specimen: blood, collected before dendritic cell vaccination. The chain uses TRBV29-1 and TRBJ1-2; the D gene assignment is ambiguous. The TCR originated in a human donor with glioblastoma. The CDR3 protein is CSVGITRGYTF. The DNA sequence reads TGCAGCGTCGGGATTACTCGGGGCTACACCTTC.